This TCR beta chain emerged from a study of identical twins. The length of the CDR3 is 14 residues. V gave up 8 bases and J gave up 1 base; unmatched junction bases: 6. Looked up from germline, CDR1 is MDHEN and CDR2 is SYDVKM. One entry per CDR3 protein results from TCRdb running MiXCR on the 5' RACE reads. The data hold hundreds of thousands of distinct CDR3 sequences, with about a fifth observed a single time. In this sample, this clonotype turned up a few times. These data also featured in a second study, about yellow fever vaccine responses in identical twins.

The origin of this receptor is a woman younger than 30 in good health. Sequencing input: CD4+ T cells sorted from blood. V is TRBV28 and J is TRBJ1-2, with 8 bases lining up with TRBD1. The CDR3 reads CASGRQGLNYGYTF. The CDR3 region has the DNA TGTGCCAGCGGAAGACAGGGGCTTAACTATGGCTACACCTTC.